This T cell receptor beta chain was obtained from a study of cytomegalovirus exposure and HLA in healthy donors. A word on this clone: Its antigen is not known.

Amplification used 60 Vbeta primers and 13 Jbeta primers. The method was immunoSEQ multiplex PCR; TCRdb's version includes in-frame clones alone and lacks a portion of them. Here the sample spans roughly 110,000 clones, 65% to 85% being singletons. Study-level findings and limits: In all likelihood, a cluster of highly shared sequence variants was a sequencing artifact. Another analysis was done later, and it associated roughly 15,000 TCR beta sequences with HLA alleles at 0.05 false discovery rate.

Germline V CDR1 and CDR2: SEHNR, FQNEAQ (reference sequence). Trimming cost V 2 bases and J 4 bases, with 6 bases left between them. The CDR3 length is 12 residues. The V and J genes are TRBV7-9 and TRBJ2-7; tentatively, D is TRBD1 (6 bases). The sequenced material came from PBMCs. The origin of this receptor is a male donor in good health and CMV-seropositive. CDR3 in DNA: TGTGCCAGCAGCTTAACAGGGTACGAGCAGTACTTC. Its translation: CASSLTGYEQYF.